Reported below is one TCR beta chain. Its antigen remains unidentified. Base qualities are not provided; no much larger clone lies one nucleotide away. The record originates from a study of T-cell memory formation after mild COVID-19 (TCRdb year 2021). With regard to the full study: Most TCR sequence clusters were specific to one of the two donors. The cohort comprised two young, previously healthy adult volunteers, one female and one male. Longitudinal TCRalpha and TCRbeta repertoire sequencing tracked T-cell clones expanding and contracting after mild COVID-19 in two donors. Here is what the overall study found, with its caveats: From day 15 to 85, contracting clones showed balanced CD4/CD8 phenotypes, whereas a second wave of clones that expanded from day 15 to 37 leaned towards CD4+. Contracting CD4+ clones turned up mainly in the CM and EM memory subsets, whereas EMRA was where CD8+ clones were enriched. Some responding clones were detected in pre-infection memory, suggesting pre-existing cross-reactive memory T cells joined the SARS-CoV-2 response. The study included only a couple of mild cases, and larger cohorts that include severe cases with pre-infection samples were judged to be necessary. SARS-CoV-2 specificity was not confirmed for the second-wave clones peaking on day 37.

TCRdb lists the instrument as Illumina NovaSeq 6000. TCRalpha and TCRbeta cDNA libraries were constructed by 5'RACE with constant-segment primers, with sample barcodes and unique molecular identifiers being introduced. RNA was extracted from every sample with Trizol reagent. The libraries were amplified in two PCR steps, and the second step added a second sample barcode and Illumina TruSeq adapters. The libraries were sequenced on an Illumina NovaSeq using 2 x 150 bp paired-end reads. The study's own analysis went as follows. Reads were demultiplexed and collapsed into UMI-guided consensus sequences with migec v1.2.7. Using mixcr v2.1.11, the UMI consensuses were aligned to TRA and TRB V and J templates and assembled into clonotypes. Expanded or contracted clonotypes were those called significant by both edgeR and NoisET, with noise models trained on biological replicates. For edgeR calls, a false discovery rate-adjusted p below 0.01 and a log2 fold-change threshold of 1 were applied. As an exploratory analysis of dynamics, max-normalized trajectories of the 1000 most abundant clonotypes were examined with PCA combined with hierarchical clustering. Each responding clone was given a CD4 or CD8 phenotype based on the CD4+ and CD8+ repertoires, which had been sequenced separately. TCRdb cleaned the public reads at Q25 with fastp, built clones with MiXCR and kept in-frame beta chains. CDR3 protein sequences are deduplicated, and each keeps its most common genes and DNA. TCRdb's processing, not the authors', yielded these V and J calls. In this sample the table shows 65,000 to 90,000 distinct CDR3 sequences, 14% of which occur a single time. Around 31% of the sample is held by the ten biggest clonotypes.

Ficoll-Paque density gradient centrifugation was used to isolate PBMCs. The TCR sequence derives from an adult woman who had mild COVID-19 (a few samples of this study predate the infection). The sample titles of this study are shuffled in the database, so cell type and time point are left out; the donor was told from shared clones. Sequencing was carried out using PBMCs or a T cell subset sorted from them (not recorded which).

The nucleotide sequence reads TGTGCCAGCAGCTTAAGCGCGGGGACCGAGCAGTACTTC. This yields the protein CASSLSAGTEQYF. This chain is built from TRBV11-2 and TRBJ2-7; TRBD2 is possibly the D segment (6 matching bases). Based on the germline V gene, the CDR1 and CDR2 sequences are SGHAT and FQNNGV. V lost 2 bases and J lost 6 bases; the stretch between them is 11 bases long. There are 13 amino acids in the CDR3, from cysteine to phenylalanine inclusive. Left in the record is the CDR3 DNA by itself, 39 bases read in frame from the first base.